This entry concerns a single TCR beta chain. CDR1 and CDR2 from the germline V gene are MNHEY and SVGAGI. The trim removed 7 bases at V and 4 bases at J, leaving 6 bases unmatched. The CDR3 consists of 14 residues. These data belong to a study of blood T cell repertoires in COVID-19. Here immunoSEQ multiplex PCR was the method, and the copy in TCRdb shows in-frame clones only, minus some. The profile shows about 66,000 clones, 88% of them singletons. The sample consisted of peripheral blood. The origin of this receptor is a man between 65 and 85 years old with acute or convalescent COVID-19. The gene calls are TRBV6-5 and TRBJ2-2, with TRBD1 identical over 7 bases. CDR3 nucleotide sequence: TGTGCCAGCAAACTGACAGGGTCCACCGGGGAGCTGTTTTTT. Translation: CASKLTGSTGELFF.